Sequencing of this T cell receptor (beta chain) was carried out in a study of CD8+ T cells in alopecia areata. The authors extracted RNA and reverse transcribed it into cDNA as the sequencing template. Sequencing used immunoSEQ multiplex PCR; TCRdb keeps in-frame clones, though not all of them. Of roughly 97,000 clones listed, 41% are singletons. CDR1 and CDR2 (germline): SGHRS, YFSETQ. V dropped 3 bases and J dropped 5; count of bases not matched to a gene: 5. The CDR3 loop spans 15 amino acids. Collected material from alopecia areata patients comprised lesional scalp punch biopsies and peripheral blood.

Sequencing was done on a sample of CD4+ T cells sorted from blood. J is TRBJ1-6 and V is TRBV5-1, with 7 bases that match TRBD1. This TCR was sampled from a human donor with alopecia areata. The CDR3 DNA is TGCGCCAGCAGCTCCGGGACAGCGGATAATTCACCCCTCCACTTT. Protein: CASSSGTADNSPLHF.